This record concerns one T cell receptor beta chain sequence. Its specificity is unknown. Data came from immunoSEQ multiplex PCR; TCRdb stores just in-frame clones and leaves some out. Of under 35,000 clones detected, approximately 89% appear once; the ten largest clones hold under 1%. This sample is part of a study of T cells in narcolepsy. Study-wide results and limits: Same-patient CSF and blood CD4+ T cell clonotypes included HCRT-specific and TRIB2-specific autoreactive ones.

This TCR was recovered from a human donor in good health. The sequenced sample consisted of memory (CD45RA-) CD4+ T cells from blood.

CDR3 in amino acids: CATGTGDHEQYF. The CDR3 DNA sequence: TGTGCCACCGGGACAGGGGACCACGAGCAGTACTTC. The chain is built from TRBV10-3 and TRBJ2-7; 10 bases line up with TRBD1. The germline CDR1 and CDR2 sequences are ENHRY and SYGVKD. This CDR3 has 12 residues. V dropped 10 bases and J dropped 5; count of bases not matched to a gene: 5.